What follows are 4 T cell receptor beta chains derived from one specimen sequenced in a study of cytomegalovirus exposure and HLA in healthy donors. PCR primers comprised 60 Vbeta and 13 Jbeta primers. Assay used: immunoSEQ multiplex PCR; TCRdb lists only in-frame clones, some missing. Altogether tens of thousands of clones are present, approximately 81% being singletons, with the ten largest covering roughly 2.9%. The source material was PBMCs. The receptors stem from a woman aged 30 to 39 in good health and CMV-seronegative.

This clone was observed a few times. The genes are TRBV4-1 and TRBJ2-7; D gene ambiguous. The CDR3 extends over 13 amino acids. Trimming took off 0 bases at V and 3 bases at J, with 6 bases between the two ends. Germline V gives CDR1 MGHRA, CDR2 YSYEKL. The CDR3 reads CASSQDYGYEQYF. As DNA, the CDR3 is TGCGCCAGCAGCCAAGACTATGGCTACGAGCAGTACTTC.

This clone was seen more than once but under ten times. The chain has TRBV5-4 and TRBJ1-2; D might be TRBD1 (6 bases). Germline CDR1 and CDR2: SGHNT and YYREEE (reference sequence). The CDR3 loop spans 14 amino acids. Trimming pared 3 bases from V and 8 bases from J, leaving 17 bases between. CDR3 DNA: TGTGCCAGCAGCTCTTCGGGGGGGCGAGGAGGCTACACCTTC. Protein product: CASSSSGGRGGYTF.

V is TRBV9 and J is TRBJ2-7; 12 bases align to TRBD2. The CDR3 extends over 16 amino acids. CDR1 is SGDLS, CDR2 YYNGEE, per germline. With 3 bases clipped from V and 1 base from J, the junction kept 5 bases outside the gene matches. In DNA form, the CDR3 reads TGTGCCAGCAGCGCCGGACTAGCGGGGAGGTCCTACGAGCAGTACTTC. It yields the protein CASSAGLAGRSYEQYF.

V and J are TRBV28 and TRBJ2-7; 8 bases fit TRBD1. CDR3 length equals 17 residues. Germline CDR1 is MDHEN and CDR2 is SYDVKM. Trimming cost V 6 bases and J 3 bases; bases outside gene matches: 16. CDR3 DNA sequence: TGTGCCAGCAGCGAGCCCTTAGACAGGGGCGTCCTCTACGAGCAGTACTTC. This encodes CASSEPLDRGVLYEQYF.